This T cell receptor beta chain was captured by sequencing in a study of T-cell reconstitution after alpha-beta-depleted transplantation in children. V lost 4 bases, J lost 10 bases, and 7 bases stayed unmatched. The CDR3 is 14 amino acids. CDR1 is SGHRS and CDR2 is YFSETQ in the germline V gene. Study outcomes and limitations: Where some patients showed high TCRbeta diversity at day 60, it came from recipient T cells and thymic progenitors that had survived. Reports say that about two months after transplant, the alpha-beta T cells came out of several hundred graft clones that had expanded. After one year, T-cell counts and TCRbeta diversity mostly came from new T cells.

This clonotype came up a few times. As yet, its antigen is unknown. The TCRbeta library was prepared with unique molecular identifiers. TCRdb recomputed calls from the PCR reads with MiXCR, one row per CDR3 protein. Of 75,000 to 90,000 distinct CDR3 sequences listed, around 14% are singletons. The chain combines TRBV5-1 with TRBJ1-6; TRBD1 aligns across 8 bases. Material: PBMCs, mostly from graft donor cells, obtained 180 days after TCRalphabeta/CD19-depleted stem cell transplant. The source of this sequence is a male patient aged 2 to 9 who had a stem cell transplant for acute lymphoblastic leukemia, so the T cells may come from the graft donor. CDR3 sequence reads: CASSPRTGNSPLHF. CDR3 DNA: TGCGCCAGCAGCCCTCGGACAGGGAACTCACCCCTCCACTTT.